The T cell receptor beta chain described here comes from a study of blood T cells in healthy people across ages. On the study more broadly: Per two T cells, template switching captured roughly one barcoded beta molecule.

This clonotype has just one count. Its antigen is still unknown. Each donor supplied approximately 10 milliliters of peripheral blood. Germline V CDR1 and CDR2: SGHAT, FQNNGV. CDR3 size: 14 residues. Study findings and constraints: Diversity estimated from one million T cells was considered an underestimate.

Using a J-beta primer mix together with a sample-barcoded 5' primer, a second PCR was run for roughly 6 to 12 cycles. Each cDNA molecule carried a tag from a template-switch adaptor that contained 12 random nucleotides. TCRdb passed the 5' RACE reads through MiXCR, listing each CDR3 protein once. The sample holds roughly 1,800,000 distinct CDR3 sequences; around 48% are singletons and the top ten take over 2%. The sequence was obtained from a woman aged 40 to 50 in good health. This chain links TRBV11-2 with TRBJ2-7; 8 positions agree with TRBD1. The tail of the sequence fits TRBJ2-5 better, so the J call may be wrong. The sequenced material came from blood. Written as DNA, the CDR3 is TGTGCCAGCAGCTCGGACAGGGCGTTCGAGACCCAGTACTTC. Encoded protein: CASSSDRAFETQYF.